The clone carrying this TCR beta chain has just a few counts. The sample originates from a study of sequential checkpoint blockade in melanoma. Study details: Twenty-two patients had tumor biopsies before treatment and at week 13.

Trimming cost V 5 bases and J 8 bases, with 20 bases left between them. Germline V gene data show CDR1 as SGDLS and CDR2 as YYNGEE. The CDR3 extends over 15 amino acids. The protocol was immunoSEQ multiplex PCR, while the TCRdb copy is restricted to in-frame clones and leaves out a portion. There are approximately 6,800 clones in the sample; 20% to 25% occur only once, and about 12% lies in the top ten. Treatment here: randomized to nivolumab then ipilimumab (arm A) or the reverse (arm B). The receptor was isolated from a human donor with melanoma. The material sequenced was tumor tissue (inferred from file names), taken from a patient given nivolumab and ipilimumab in sequence. V usage is TRBV9 and J usage is TRBJ2-1; D not certain. CDR3 residues: CASSEGSSMWDEQFF. CDR3 nucleotides: TGTGCCAGCAGTGAAGGGTCTAGTATGTGGGATGAGCAGTTCTTC.